This T cell receptor beta chain appears in the sequencing data of a study of regulatory T cells in long-lasting Graves disease. Broader study findings: Persistent Graves' patients had lower TCR diversity than newly diagnosed ones.

This clonotype came up many times. Its antigen is not known. Through Arm-PCR of CDR3 regions and iRepertoire HTBI primers, TCR beta libraries were built. Each CDR3 protein gets one entry after TCRdb re-called the multiplex PCR reads with MiXCR. The sample includes about 460,000 distinct CDR3 sequences, 22% of them seen just once. Time point here: persistent/refractory GD, antithyroid drugs over 5 years with positive TRAb. From PBMCs, RNA was extracted and then used to make the TCR library. The material sequenced was peripheral blood mononuclear cells (PBMCs), taken when the disease was refractory, from a patient treated with antithyroid drugs. This clonotype originated in a female donor with Graves disease.

The CDR3 DNA follows: TGTGCCAGCAGTTTATGGGCCGGGCCCCAAGAGACCCAGTACTTC. It codes for CASSLWAGPQETQYF. V gene TRBV28 combines with J gene TRBJ2-5; D call uncertain. CDR3 size: 15 residues. Trimming cost V 0 bases and J 1 base, with 9 bases left between them. In germline, CDR1 is MDHEN, CDR2 SYDVKM.